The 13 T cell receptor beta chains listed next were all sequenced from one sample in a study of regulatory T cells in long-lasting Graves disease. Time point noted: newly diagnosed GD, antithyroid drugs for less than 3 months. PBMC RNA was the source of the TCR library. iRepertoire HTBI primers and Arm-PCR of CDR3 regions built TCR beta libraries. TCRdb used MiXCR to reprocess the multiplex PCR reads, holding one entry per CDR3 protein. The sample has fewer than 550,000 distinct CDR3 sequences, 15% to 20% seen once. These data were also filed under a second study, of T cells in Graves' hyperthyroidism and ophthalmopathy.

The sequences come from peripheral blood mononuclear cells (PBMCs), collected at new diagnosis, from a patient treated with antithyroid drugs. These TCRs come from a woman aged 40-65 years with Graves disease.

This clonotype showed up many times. CDR3 sequence reads: CSGGNGAGGSEQYF. The CDR3 nucleotides are TGCAGCGGAGGGAACGGGGCAGGTGGGAGCGAGCAGTACTTC. The chain has TRBV29-1 and TRBJ2-7; possibly TRBD1 or TRBD2 for D (5 bases each). Trimming cost V 7 bases and J 6 bases, with 22 bases left between them. This CDR3 has 14 residues. The germline V gene has CDR1 SQVTM and CDR2 ANQGSEA.

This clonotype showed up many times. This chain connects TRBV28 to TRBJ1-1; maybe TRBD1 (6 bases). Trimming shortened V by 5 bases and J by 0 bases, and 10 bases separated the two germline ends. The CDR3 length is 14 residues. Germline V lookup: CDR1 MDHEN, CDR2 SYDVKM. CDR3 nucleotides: TGTGCCAGCAGTCCTACAGGGTTGAACACTGAAGCTTTCTTT. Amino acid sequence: CASSPTGLNTEAFF.

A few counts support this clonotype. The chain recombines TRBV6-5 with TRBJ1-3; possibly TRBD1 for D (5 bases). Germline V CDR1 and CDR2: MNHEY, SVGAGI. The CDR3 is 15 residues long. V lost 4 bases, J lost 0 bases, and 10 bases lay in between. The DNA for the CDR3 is TGTGCCAGCAGTTCGACAGCGGCCTCTGGAAACACCATATATTTT. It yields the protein CASSSTAASGNTIYF.

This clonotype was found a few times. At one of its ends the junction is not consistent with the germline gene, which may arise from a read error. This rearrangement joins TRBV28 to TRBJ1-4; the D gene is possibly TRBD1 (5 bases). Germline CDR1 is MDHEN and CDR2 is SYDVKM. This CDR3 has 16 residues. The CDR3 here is CASSIWGSATNEKLFF. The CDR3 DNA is TGTGCCAGCAGTATATGGGGCTCCGCAACTAATGAAAAACTGTTTTTT.

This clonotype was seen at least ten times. This chain's CDR3 is CASEGTVEAFF. DNA of the CDR3: TGTGCCAGCGAGGGGACAGTAGAAGCTTTCTTT. The J gene is TRBJ1-1, the V gene TRBV2, with TRBD1 matching 7 bases. In germline, CDR1 is SNHLY, CDR2 FYNNEI. There are 11 residues in the CDR3. J lost 8 bases, V lost 8 bases, and 5 bases had no gene match.

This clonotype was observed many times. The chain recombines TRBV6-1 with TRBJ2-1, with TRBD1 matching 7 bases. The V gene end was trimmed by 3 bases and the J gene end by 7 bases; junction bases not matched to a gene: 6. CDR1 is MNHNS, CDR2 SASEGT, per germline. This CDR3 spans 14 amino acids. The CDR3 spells CASSEVQGKNEQFF. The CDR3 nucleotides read TGTGCCAGCAGTGAGGTACAGGGGAAGAATGAGCAGTTCTTC.

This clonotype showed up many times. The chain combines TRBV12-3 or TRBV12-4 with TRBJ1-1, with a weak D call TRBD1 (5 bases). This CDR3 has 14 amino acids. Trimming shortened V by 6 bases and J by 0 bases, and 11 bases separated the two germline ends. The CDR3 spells CASREGVMNTEAFF. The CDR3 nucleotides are TGTGCCAGCAGGGAAGGGGTTATGAACACTGAAGCTTTCTTT.

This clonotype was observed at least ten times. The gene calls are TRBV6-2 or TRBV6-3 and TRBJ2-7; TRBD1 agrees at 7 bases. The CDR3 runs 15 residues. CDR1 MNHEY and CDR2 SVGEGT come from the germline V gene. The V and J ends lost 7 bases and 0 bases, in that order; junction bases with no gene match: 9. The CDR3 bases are TGTGCCAGCAACCTCGGACAGGCCACCTCCTACGAGCAGTACTTC. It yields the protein CASNLGQATSYEQYF.

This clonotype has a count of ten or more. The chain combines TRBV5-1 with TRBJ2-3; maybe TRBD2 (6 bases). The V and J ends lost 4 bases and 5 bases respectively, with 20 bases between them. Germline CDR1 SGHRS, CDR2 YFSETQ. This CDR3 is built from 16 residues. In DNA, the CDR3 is TGCGCCAGCAGCCCTGGAGGGACCTTATTGGGAGATACGCAGTATTTT. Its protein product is CASSPGGTLLGDTQYF.

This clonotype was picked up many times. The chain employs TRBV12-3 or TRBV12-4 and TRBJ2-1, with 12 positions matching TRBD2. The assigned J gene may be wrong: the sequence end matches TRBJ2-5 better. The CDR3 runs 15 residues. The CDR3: CASRPLAGGRETQYF. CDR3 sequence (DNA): TGTGCCAGCAGACCCCTAGCGGGGGGGCGAGAGACCCAGTACTTC.

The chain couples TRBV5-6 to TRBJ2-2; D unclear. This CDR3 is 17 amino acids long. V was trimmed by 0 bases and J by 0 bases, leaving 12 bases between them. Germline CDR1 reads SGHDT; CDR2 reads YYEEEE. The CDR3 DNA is TGTGCCAGCAGCTTGGTAGGCCAAGCCCCGAACACCGGGGAGCTGTTTTTT. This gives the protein CASSLVGQAPNTGELFF.

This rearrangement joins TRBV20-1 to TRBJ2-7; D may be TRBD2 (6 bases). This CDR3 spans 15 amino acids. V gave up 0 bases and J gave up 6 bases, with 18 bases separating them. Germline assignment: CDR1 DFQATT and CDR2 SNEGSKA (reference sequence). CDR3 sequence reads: CSARDGAGPSAEQYF. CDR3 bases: TGCAGTGCTAGAGATGGGGCGGGGCCGTCGGCCGAGCAGTACTTC.

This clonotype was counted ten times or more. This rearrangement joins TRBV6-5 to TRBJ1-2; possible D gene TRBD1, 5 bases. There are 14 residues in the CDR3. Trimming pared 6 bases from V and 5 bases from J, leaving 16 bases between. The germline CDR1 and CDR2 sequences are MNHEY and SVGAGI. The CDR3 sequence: CASSYTGAPYGYTF. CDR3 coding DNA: TGTGCCAGCAGCTACACAGGTGCCCCTTATGGCTACACCTTC.